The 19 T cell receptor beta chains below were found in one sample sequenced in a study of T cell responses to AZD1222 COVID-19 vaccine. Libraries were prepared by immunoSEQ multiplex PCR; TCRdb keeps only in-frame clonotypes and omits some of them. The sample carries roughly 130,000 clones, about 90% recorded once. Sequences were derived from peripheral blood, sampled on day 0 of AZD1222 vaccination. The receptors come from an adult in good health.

The CDR3 sequence is CASSQGQNYGYTF. The CDR3 DNA sequence: TGTGCCAGCAGCCAAGGACAGAACTATGGCTACACCTTC. J is TRBJ1-2 and V is TRBV3-1 (or the pseudogene TRBV3-2), with D maybe TRBD1 (5 bases). The germline V and J ends were trimmed by 1 base and 2 bases, with 5 bases remaining between them. Germline lookup yields CDR1 LGHDT and CDR2 YNNKEL (reference sequence). This CDR3 is built from 13 residues.

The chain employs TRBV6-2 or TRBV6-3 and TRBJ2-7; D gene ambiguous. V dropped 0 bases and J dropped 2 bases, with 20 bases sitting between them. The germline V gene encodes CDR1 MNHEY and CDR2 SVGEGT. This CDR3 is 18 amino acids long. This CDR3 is CASSYSPGKSPKTYEQYF. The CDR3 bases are TGTGCCAGCAGTTACTCTCCAGGCAAAAGCCCAAAAACCTACGAGCAGTACTTC.

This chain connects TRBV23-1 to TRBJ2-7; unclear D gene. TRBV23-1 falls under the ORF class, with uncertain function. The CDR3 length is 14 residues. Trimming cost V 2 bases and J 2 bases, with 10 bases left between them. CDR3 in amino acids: CASSQPGVPYEQYF. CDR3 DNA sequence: TGCGCCAGCAGTCAACCCGGAGTCCCCTACGAGCAGTACTTC.

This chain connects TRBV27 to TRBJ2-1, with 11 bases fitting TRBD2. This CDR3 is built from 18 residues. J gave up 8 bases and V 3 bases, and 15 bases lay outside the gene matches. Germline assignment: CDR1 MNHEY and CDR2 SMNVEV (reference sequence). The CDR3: CASSFRTGLAVGGHEQFF. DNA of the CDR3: TGTGCCAGCAGTTTTCGTACGGGACTAGCGGTCGGGGGTCATGAGCAGTTCTTC.

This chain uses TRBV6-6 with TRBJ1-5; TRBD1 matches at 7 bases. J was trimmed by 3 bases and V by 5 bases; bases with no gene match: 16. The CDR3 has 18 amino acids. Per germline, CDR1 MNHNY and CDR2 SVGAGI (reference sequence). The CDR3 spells CASSHPRRDRLNNQPQHF. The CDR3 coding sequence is TGTGCCAGCAGTCACCCCCGCCGGGACAGACTCAACAATCAGCCCCAGCATTTT.

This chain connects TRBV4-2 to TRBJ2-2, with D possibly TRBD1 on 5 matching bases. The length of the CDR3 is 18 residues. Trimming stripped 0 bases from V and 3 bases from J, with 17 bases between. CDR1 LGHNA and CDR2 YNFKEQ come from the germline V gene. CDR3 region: CASSQDNRLVSDTGELFF. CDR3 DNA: TGTGCCAGCAGCCAAGATAACAGGCTAGTATCCGACACCGGGGAGCTGTTTTTT.

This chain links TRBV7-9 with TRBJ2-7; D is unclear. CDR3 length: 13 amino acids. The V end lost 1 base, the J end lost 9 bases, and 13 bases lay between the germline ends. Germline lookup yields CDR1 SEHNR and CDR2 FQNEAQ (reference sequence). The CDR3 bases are TGTGCCAGCAGCTTAGGATCTGGGTCTGGGCAGTACTTC. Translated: CASSLGSGSGQYF.

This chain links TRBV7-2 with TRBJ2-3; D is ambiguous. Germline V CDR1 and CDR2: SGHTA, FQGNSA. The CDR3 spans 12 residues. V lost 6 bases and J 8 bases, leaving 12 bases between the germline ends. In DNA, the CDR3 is TGTGCCAGCAGTACGGGCTCGGGTACGCAGTATTTT. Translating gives CASSTGSGTQYF.

CDR3 protein: CATSGGQAGANVLTF. CDR3 nucleotides: TGTGCCACCAGTGGTGGACAGGCCGGGGCCAACGTCCTGACTTTC. This chain connects TRBV24-1 to TRBJ2-6; TRBD1 aligns across 7 bases. The junction had 4 bases not matched to a gene; V was cut back by 5 bases and J by 4 bases. CDR3 length: 15 amino acids. Germline values: CDR1 KGHDR, CDR2 SFDVKD.

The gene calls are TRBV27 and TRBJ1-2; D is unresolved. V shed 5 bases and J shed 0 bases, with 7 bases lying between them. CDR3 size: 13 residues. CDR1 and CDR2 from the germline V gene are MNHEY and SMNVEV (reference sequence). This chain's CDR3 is CASSPVANYGYTF. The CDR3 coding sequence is TGTGCCAGCAGTCCGGTAGCTAACTATGGCTACACCTTC.

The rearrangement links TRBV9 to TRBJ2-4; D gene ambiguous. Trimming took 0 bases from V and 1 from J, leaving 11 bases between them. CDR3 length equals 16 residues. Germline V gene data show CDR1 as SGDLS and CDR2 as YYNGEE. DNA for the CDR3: TGTGCCAGCAGCGTAGTACTACGGTTGGCCAAAAACATTCAGTACTTC. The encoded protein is CASSVVLRLAKNIQYF.

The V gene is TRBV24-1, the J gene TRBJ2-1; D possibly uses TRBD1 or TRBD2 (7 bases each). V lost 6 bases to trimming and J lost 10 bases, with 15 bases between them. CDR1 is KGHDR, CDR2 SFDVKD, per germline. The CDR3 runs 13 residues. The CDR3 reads CATSLGGGQEQFF. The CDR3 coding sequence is TGTGCCACCAGTCTGGGAGGGGGCCAGGAGCAGTTCTTC.

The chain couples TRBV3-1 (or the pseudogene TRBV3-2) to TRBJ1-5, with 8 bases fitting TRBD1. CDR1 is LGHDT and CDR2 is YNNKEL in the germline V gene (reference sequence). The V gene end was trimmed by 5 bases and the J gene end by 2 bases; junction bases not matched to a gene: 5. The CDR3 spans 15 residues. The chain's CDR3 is CASSIDRGRNQPQHF. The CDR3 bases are TGTGCCAGCAGCATCGACAGGGGACGCAATCAGCCCCAGCATTTT.

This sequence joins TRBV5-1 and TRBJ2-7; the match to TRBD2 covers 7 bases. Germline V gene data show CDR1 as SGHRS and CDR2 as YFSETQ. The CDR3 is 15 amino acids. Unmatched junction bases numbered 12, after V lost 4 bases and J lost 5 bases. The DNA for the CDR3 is TGCGCCAGCAGCCCGAGGGGCGGGAGCCCCAACGAGCAGTACTTC. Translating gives CASSPRGGSPNEQYF. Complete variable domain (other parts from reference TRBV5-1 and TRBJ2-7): KAGVTQTPRYLIKTRGQQVTLSCSPISGHRSVSWYQQTPGQGLQFLFEYFSETQRNKGNFPGRFSGRQFSNSRSEMNVSTLELGDSALYLCASSPRGGSPNEQYFGPGTRLTVT.

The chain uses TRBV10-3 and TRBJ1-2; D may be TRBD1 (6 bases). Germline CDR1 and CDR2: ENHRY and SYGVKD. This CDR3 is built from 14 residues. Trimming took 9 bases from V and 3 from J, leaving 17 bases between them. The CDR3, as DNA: TGTGCCATGTGGGACATTGGGATCCACTATGGCTACACCTTC. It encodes CAMWDIGIHYGYTF.

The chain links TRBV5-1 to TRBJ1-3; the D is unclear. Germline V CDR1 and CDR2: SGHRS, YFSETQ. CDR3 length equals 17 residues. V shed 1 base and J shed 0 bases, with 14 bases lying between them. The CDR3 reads CASSLRSGQYSGNTIYF. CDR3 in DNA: TGCGCCAGCAGCTTGCGGTCGGGTCAATACTCTGGAAACACCATATATTTT.

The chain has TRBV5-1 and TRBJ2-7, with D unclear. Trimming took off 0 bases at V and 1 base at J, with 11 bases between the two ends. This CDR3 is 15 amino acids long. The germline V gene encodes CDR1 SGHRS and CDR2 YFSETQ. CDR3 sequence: CASSLERQESYEQYF. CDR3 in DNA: TGCGCCAGCAGCTTGGAGAGGCAGGAGTCCTACGAGCAGTACTTC.

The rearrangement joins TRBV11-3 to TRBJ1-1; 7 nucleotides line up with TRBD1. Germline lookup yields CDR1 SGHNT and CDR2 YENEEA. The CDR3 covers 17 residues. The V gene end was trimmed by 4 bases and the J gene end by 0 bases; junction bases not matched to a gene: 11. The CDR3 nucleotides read TGTGCCAGCAGCTCTCCGAGGGACAGTCTGATGAACACTGAAGCTTTCTTT. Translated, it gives CASSSPRDSLMNTEAFF.

CDR3 amino acids: CASSLNGAPDTQYF. The CDR3 DNA reads as TGTGCCAGCAGTTTAAACGGGGCCCCGGATACGCAGTATTTT. V usage is TRBV27 and J usage is TRBJ2-3; D might be TRBD1 or TRBD2, each matching 5 bases. The V gene lost 2 bases and the J gene lost 6 bases, with 12 bases spanning the gap. The germline CDR1 and CDR2 sequences are MNHEY and SMNVEV (reference sequence). The CDR3 is 14 residues long.